The clone carrying this T cell receptor beta chain has more than one count but fewer than ten. Its target is unknown. The source of the sample is a study of cytomegalovirus exposure and HLA in healthy donors. PCR amplification relied on 60 Vbeta primers (plus 13 Jbeta primers). Study processing details: Approximately 12 million of the 60 million to 90 million unique TCR beta chains counted in a later analysis were shared. Only in-frame clones appear in the TCRdb table, and some are missing; sequencing was by immunoSEQ multiplex PCR. V, J and clone size are taken as reported in that table, and D and trimming were inferred from the DNA itself. The data show about 140,000 clones, just under 85% seen once. Broader study findings: Within the data, a cluster of highly shared sequence variants was likely a sequencing artifact.

Per the germline V gene, CDR1 is ENHRY and CDR2 is SYGVKD. V was pared by 6 bases and J by 0 bases, with 6 bases of the junction left unmatched. The CDR3 spans 16 residues. The sequence was obtained from a woman aged 40-49 years in good health and CMV-seronegative. Source material: PBMCs. The chain uses TRBV10-3 and TRBJ2-5, with TRBD2 matching 11 bases. The CDR3 sequence: CAISPGLADNQETQYF. The CDR3 DNA reads TGTGCCATCAGCCCGGGACTAGCGGATAACCAAGAGACCCAGTACTTC.